The sequence of this TCR beta chain was determined in a study of graft-versus-host responses after intestinal transplantation. As for the study in general: Anti-thymocyte globulin induction, then tacrolimus and steroids for about three years, went to all recipients.

About this clone: The antigen remains unidentified.

Lymphocytes from graft epithelium and lamina propria were isolated. Study results and limitations: Recipient marrow held GvH clones, some first seen in ileum or blood.

This CDR3 has 13 residues. V gave up 5 bases and J gave up 5 bases; unmatched junction bases: 4. The V gene's germline CDR1 is SGHTA and CDR2 FQGTGA. Clones were read by immunoSEQ multiplex PCR, and TCRdb kept only the in-frame ones, dropping some. The sample includes about 15,000 clones, approximately 79% seen only once; the top ten take 7.8%. The sample consisted of ileum tissue, taken approximately 450 days after intestinal transplant. The genes are TRBV7-3 and TRBJ2-3; 7 positions agree with TRBD2. The source is a human patient who received an intestinal transplant, so some T cells may come from the graft donor. CDR3 nucleotide sequence: TGTGCCAGCAGCGCTGGGGGGGTAGATACGCAGTATTTT. This translates into CASSAGGVDTQYF.